Given below is one TCR beta chain in context. The data originate from a study of monozygotic twins with inflammatory bowel disease. CDR3 length: 13 amino acids. The germline V gene encodes CDR1 MDHEN and CDR2 SYDVKM. UMIs containing a 6-nucleotide sample barcode were added via template switching. Following a re-call of the 5' RACE reads, TCRdb has one entry per CDR3 protein and lacks DNA. Its table records approximately 330,000 distinct CDR3 sequences. The source of this sequence is a human donor with ulcerative colitis or Crohn's disease, or a healthy co-twin of an affected twin (not recorded which). This chain uses TRBV28 with TRBJ1-5; no DNA is available, so the TRBD1 call from TCRdb remains unchecked. The sample was blood. The CDR3: CASSSGQGQPQHF. The full variable domain, in which reference TRBV28 and TRBJ1-5 provide the parts outside the CDR3, is DVKVTQSSRYLVKRTGEKVFLECVQDMDHENMFWYRQDPGLGLRLIYFSYDVKMKEKGDIPEGYSVSREKKERFSLILESASTNQTSMYLCASSSGQGQPQHFGDGTRLSIL.